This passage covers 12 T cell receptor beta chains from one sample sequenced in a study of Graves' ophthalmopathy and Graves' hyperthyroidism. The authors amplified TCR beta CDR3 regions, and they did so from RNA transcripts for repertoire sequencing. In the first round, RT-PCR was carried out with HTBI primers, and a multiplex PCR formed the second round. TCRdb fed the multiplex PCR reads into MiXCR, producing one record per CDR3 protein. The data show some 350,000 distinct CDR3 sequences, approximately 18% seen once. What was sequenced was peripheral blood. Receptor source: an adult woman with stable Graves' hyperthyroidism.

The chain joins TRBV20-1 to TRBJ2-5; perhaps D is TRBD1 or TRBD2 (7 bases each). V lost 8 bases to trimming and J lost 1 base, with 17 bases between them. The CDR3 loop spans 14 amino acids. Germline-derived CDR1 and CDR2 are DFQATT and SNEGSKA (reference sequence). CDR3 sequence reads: CSSVCRGGQETQYF. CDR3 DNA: TGCAGTTCTGTATGCAGGGGGGGCCAAGAGACCCAGTACTTC.

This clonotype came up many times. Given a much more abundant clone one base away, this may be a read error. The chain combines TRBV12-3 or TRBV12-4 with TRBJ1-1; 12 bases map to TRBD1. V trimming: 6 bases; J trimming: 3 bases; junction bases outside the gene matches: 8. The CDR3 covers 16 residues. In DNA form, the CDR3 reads TGTGCCAGCAGAGGGGGGGACAGGGGGCAGTACACTGAAGCTTTCTTT. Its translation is CASRGGDRGQYTEAFF.

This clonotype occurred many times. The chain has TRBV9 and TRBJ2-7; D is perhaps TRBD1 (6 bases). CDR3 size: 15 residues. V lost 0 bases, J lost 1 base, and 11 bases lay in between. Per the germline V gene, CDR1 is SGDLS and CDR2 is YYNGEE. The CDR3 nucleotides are TGTGCCAGCAGCGTAGGACCAGGGGAATCCTACGAGCAGTACTTC. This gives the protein CASSVGPGESYEQYF. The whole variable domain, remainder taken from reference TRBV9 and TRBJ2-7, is DSGVTQTPKHLITATGQRVTLRCSPRSGDLSVYWYQQSLDQGLQFLIQYYNGEERAKGNILERFSAQQFPDLHSELNLSSLELGDSALYFCASSVGPGESYEQYFGPGTRLTVT.

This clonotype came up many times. The CDR3 is CASGQGDSNTGELFF. The CDR3 DNA follows: TGTGCCAGCGGGCAGGGAGATTCGAACACCGGGGAGCTGTTTTTT. The rearrangement joins TRBV12-3 or TRBV12-4 to TRBJ2-2, with D perhaps assigned TRBD1 or TRBD2 (5 bases each). Trimming stripped 8 bases from V and 0 bases from J, with 13 bases between. The CDR3 covers 15 residues.

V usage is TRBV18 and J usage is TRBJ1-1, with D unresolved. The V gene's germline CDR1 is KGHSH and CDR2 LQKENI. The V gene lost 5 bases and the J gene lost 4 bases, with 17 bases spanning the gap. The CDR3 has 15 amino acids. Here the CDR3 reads CASSNSGFTFTEAFF. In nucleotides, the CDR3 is TGTGCCAGCTCAAATTCGGGATTCACGTTCACTGAAGCTTTCTTT.

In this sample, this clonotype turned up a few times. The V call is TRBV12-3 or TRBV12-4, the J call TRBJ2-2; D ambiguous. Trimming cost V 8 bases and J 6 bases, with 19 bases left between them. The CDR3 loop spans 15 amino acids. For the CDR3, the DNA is TGTGCCAGCGGGCCTTCTGGCCGTCCTGCCGGGGAGCTGTTTTTT. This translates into CASGPSGRPAGELFF.

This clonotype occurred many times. CDR3 coding DNA: TGTGCCAGCAGCCAAGGGGGGTCGGAGACCCAGTACTTC. Amino acid sequence: CASSQGGSETQYF. This rearrangement joins TRBV7-2 to TRBJ2-5, with D perhaps being TRBD1 or TRBD2 (6 bases each). The CDR3 runs 13 residues. Trimming removed 5 bases at V and 5 bases at J, with 12 bases between. Germline assignment: CDR1 SGHTA and CDR2 FQGNSA. Full variable domain (missing parts from reference TRBV7-2 and TRBJ2-5): GAGVSQSPSNKVTEKGKDVELRCDPISGHTALYWYRQSLGQGLEFLIYFQGNSAPDKSGLPSDRFSAERTGGSVSTLTIQRTQQEDSAVYLCASSQGGSETQYFGPGTRLLVL.

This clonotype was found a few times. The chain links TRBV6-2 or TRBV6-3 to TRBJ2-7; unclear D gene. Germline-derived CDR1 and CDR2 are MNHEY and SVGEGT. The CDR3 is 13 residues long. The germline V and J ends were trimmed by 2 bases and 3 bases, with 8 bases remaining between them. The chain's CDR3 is CASSYGTNYEQYF. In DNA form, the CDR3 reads TGTGCCAGCAGTTACGGAACCAACTACGAGCAGTACTTC.

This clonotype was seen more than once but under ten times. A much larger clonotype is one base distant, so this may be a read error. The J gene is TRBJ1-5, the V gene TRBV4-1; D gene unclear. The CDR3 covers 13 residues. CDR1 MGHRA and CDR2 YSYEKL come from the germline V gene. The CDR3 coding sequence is TGCGCCAGCAGCCAAGTAAGGTCTCAGCCCCAGCGTTTT. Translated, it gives CASSQVRSQPQRF.

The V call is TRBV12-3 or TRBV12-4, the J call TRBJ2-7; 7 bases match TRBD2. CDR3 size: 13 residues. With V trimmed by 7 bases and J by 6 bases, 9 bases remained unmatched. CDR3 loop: CASTSAGSGEQYF. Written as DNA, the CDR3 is TGTGCCAGCACTTCAGCGGGATCCGGCGAGCAGTACTTC.

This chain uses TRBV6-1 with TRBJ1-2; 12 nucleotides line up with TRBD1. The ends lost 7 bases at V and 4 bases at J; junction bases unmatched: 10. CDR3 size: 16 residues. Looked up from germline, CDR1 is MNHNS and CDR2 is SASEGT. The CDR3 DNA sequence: TGTGCCAGCACCCGCGGGACAGGGGGCGAAAGCTATGGCTACACCTTC. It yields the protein CASTRGTGGESYGYTF.

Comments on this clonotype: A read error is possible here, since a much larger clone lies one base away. The CDR3 is CGSPPGQGGIGELFF. As DNA, the CDR3 is TGCGGCTCCCCCCCGGGACAGGGTGGCATCGGGGAGCTGTTTTTT. The chain is built from TRBV29-1 and TRBJ2-2; TRBD1 agrees at 9 bases. From germline, CDR1 is SQVTM and CDR2 ANQGSEA. The CDR3 spans 15 residues.